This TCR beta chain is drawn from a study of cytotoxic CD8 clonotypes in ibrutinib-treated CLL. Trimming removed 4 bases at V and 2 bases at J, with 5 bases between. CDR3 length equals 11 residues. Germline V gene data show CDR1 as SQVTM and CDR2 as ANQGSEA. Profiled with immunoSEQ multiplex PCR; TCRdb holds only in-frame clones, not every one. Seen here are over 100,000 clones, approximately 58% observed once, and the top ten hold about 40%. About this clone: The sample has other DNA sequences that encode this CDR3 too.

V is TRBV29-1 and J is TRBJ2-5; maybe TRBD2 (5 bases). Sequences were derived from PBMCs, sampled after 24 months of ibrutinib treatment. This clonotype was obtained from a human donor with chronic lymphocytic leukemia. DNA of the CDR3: TGCAGCGTTGGAGGGCAAGAGACCCAGTACTTC. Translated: CSVGGQETQYF.